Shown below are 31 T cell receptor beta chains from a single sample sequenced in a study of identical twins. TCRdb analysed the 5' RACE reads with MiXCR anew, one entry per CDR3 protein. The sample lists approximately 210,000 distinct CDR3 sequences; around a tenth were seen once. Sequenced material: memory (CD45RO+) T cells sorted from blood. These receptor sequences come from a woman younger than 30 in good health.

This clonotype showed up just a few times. CDR3 nucleotide sequence: TGTGCCAGCAGTTATGGAGCCGAAGAGACCCAGTACTTC. Translation: CASSYGAEETQYF. This chain uses TRBV6-5 with TRBJ2-5, with D hard to call. V was pared by 3 bases and J by 3 bases, with 8 bases between. The CDR3 runs 13 residues. Germline V gene data show CDR1 as MNHEY and CDR2 as SVGAGI.

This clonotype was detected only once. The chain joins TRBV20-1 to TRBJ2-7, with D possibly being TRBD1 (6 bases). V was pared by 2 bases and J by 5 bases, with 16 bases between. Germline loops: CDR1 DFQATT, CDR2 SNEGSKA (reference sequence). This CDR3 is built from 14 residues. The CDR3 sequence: CSARRGGRGNEQYF. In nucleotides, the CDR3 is TGCAGTGCTAGAAGAGGGGGAAGGGGAAACGAGCAGTACTTC.

CDR3 bases: TGCAGTGCTGCACAGGCGTTGGGCACAGATACGCAGTATTTT. This sequence encodes CSAAQALGTDTQYF. The V and J genes are TRBV20-1 and TRBJ2-3; TRBD1 might be the D (5 bases). Per the germline V gene, CDR1 is DFQATT and CDR2 is SNEGSKA (reference sequence). V was clipped by 5 bases and J by 1 base, with 13 bases between them. CDR3 length: 14 amino acids.

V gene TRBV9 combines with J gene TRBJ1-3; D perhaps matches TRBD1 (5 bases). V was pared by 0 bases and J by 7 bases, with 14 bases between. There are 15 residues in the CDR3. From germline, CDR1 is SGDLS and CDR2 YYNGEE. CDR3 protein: CASSVEDRGANTIYF. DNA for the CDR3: TGTGCCAGCAGCGTAGAAGATCGTGGGGCCAACACCATATATTTT.

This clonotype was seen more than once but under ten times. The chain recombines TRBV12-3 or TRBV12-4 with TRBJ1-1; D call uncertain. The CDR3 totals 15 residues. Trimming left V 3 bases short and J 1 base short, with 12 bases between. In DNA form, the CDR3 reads TGTGCCAGCAGTTTGTCCGGACGGGGGAACACTGAAGCTTTCTTT. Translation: CASSLSGRGNTEAFF.

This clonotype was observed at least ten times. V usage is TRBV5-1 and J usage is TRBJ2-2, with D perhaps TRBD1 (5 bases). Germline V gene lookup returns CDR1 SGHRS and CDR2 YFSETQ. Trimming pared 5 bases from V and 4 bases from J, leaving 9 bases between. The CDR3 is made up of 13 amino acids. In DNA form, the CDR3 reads TGCGCCAGCAGAGGAGACAGCACCGGGGAGCTGTTTTTT. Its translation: CASRGDSTGELFF.

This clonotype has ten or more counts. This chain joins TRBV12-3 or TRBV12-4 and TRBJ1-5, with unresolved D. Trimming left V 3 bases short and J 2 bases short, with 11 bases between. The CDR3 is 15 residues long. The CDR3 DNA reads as TGTGCCAGCAGTTTTCGGGGATGGCGCAATCAGCCCCAGCATTTT. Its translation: CASSFRGWRNQPQHF.

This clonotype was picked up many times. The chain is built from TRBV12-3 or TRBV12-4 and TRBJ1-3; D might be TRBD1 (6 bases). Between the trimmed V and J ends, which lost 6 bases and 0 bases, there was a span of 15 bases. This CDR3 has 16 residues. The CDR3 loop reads CASSKGQTLSGNTIYF. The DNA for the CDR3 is TGTGCCAGCAGCAAAGGACAGACTCTCTCTGGAAACACCATATATTTT.

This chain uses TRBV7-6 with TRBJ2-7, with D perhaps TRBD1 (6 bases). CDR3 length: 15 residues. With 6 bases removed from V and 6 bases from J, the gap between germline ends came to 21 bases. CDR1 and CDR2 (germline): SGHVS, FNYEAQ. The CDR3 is CASSSNAQGSGEQYF. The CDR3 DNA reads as TGTGCCAGCAGTTCCAATGCACAGGGATCGGGCGAGCAGTACTTC.

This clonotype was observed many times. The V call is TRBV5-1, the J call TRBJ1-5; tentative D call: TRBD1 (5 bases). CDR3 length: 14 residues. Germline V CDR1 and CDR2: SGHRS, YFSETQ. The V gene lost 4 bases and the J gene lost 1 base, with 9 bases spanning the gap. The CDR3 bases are TGCGCCAGCAGCCCAGACAGCAGCAATCAGCCCCAGCATTTT. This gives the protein CASSPDSSNQPQHF.

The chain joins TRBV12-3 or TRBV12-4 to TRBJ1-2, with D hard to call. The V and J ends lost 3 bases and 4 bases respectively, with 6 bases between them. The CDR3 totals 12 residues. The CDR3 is CASSFPGYGYTF. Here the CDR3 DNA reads TGTGCCAGCAGTTTCCCAGGCTATGGCTACACCTTC.

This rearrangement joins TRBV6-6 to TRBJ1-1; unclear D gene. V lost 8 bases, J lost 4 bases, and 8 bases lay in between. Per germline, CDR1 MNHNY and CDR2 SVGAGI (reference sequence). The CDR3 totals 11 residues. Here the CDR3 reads CASAAGTEAFF. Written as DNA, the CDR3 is TGTGCCAGCGCTGCCGGCACTGAAGCTTTCTTT.

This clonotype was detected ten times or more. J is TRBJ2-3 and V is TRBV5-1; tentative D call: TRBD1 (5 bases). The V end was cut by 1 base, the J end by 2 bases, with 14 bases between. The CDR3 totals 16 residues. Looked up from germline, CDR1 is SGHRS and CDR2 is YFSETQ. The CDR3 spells CASSLYRGSLTDTQYF. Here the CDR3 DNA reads TGCGCCAGCAGCTTGTATAGGGGATCGCTCACAGATACGCAGTATTTT. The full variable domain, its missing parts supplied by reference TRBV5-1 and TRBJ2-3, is KAGVTQTPRYLIKTRGQQVTLSCSPISGHRSVSWYQQTPGQGLQFLFEYFSETQRNKGNFPGRFSGRQFSNSRSEMNVSTLELGDSALYLCASSLYRGSLTDTQYFGPGTRLTVL.

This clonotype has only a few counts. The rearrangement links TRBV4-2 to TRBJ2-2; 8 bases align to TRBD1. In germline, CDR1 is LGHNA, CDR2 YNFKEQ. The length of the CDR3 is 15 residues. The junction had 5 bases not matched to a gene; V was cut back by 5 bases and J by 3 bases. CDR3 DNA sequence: TGTGCCAGCAGCGCGGGACAGGCCGACACCGGGGAGCTGTTTTTT. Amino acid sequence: CASSAGQADTGELFF.

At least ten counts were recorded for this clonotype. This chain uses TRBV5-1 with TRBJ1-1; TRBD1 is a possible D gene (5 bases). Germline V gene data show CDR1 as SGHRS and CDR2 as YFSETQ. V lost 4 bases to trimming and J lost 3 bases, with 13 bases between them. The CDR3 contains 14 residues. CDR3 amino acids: CASSIRVRDTEAFF. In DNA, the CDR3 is TGCGCCAGCAGCATCAGGGTCAGGGACACTGAAGCTTTCTTT.

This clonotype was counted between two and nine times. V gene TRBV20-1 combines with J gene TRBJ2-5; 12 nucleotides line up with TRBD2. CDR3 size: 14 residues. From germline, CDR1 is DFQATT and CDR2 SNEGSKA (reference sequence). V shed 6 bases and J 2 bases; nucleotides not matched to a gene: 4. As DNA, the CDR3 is TGCAGTGCCCCACTAGCGGGGGGACAAGAGACCCAGTACTTC. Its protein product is CSAPLAGGQETQYF.

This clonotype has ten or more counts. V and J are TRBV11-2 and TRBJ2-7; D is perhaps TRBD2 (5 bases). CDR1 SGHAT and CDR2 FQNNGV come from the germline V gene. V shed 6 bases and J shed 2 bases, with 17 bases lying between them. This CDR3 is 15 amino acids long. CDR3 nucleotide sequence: TGTGCCAGCAGTCCCCAAAGACTCGGGACCTACGAGCAGTACTTC. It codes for CASSPQRLGTYEQYF.

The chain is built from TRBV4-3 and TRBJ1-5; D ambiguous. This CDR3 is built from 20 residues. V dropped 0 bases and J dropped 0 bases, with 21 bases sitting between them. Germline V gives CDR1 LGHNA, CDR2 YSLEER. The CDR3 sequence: CASSQEAIGSGLYSNQPQHF. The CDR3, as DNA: TGCGCCAGCAGCCAAGAGGCAATTGGCTCGGGCCTTTATAGCAATCAGCCCCAGCATTTT.

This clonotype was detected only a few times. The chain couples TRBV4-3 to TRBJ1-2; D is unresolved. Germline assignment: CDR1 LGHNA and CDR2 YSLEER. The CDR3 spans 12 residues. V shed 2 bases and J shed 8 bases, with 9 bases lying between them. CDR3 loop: CASSQPGGGYTF. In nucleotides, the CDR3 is TGCGCCAGCAGCCAACCCGGCGGGGGCTACACCTTC.

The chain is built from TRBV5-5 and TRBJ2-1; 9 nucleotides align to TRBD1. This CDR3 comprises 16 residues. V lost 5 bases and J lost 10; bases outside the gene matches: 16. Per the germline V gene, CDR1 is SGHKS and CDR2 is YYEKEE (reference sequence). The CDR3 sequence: CASRNFGQGRGTEQFF. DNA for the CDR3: TGTGCCAGCAGAAATTTTGGACAGGGGCGAGGGACGGAGCAGTTCTTC.

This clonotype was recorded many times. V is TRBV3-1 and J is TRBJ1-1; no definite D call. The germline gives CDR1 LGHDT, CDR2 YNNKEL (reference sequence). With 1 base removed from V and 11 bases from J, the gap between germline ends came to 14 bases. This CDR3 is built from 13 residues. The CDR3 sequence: CASSQGPGYDAFF. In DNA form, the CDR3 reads TGTGCCAGCAGCCAAGGTCCGGGTTACGATGCTTTCTTT.

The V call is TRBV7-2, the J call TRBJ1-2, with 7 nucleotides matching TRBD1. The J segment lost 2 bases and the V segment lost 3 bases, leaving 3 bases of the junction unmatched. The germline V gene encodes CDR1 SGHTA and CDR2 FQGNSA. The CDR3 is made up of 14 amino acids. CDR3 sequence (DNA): TGTGCCAGCAGCTTGACGGGACAGAACTATGGCTACACCTTC. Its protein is CASSLTGQNYGYTF.

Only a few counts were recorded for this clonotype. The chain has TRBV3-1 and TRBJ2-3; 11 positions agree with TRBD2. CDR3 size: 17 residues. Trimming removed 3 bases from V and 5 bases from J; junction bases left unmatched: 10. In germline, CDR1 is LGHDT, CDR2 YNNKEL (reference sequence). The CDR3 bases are TGTGCCAGCAGCCATACAACTAGCGGGAGTAGTGTAGATACGCAGTATTTT. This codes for CASSHTTSGSSVDTQYF.

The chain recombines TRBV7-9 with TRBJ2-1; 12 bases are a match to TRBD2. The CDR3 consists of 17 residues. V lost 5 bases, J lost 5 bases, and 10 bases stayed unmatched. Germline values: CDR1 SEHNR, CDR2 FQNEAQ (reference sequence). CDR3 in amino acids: CASSTATSGSRHNEQFF. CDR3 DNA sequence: TGTGCCAGCAGCACGGCGACTAGCGGGAGCCGCCACAATGAGCAGTTCTTC.

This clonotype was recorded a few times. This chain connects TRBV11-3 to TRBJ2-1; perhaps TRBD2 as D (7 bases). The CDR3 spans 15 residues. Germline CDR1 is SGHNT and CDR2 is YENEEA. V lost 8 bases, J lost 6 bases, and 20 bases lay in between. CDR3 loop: CASRLASGQTNEQFF. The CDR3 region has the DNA TGTGCCAGCCGGCTGGCTAGCGGACAGACCAATGAGCAGTTCTTC. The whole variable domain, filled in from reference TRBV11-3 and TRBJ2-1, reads EAGVVQSPRYKIIEKKQPVAFWCNPISGHNTLYWYLQNLGQGPELLIRYENEEAVDDSQLPKDRFSAERLKGVDSTLKIQPAELGDSAVYLCASRLASGQTNEQFFGPGTRLTVL.

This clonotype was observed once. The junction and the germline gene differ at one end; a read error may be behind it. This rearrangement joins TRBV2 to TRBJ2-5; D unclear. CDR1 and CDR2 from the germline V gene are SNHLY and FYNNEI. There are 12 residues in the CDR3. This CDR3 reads CASREKYGPACF. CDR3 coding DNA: TGTGCCAGCAGGGAAAAATATGGGCCCGCCTGCTTC. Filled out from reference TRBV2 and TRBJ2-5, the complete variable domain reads EPEVTQTPSHQVTQMGQEVILRCVPISNHLYFYWYRQILGQKVEFLVSFYNNEISEKSEIFDDQFSVERPDGSNFTLKIRSTKLEDSAMYFCASREKYGPACFGPGTRLLVL.

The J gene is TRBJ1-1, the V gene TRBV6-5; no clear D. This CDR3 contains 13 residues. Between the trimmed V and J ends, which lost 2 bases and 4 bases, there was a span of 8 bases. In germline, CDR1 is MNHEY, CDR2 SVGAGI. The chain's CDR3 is CASSYHSITEAFF. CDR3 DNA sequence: TGTGCCAGCAGTTACCACTCCATCACTGAAGCTTTCTTT.

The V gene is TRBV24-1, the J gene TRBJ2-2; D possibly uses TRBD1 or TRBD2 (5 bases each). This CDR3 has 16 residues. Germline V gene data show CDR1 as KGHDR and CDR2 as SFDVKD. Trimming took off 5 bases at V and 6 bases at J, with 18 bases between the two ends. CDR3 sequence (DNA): TGTGCCACCAGTGCCGGGAAGGCAGGGCAAGCCGGGGAGCTGTTTTTT. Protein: CATSAGKAGQAGELFF.

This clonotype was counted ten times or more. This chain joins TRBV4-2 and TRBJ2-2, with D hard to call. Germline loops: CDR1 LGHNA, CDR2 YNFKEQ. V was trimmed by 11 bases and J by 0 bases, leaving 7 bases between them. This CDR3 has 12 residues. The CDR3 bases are TGTGCCGGTCGGTCGAACACCGGGGAGCTGTTTTTT. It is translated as CAGRSNTGELFF.

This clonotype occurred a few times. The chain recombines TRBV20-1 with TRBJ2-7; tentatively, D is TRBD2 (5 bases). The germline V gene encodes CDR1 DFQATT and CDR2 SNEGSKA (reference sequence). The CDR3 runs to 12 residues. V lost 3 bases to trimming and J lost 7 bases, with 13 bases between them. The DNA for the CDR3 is TGCAGTGCTAGGACCCCGAGGGATGAGCAGTACTTC. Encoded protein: CSARTPRDEQYF.

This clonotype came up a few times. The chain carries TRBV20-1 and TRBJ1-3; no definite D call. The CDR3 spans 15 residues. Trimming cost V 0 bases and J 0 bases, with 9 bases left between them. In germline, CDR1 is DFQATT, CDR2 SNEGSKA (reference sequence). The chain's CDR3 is CSARDRMSSGNTIYF. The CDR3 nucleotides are TGCAGTGCTAGAGATAGGATGAGCTCTGGAAACACCATATATTTT.